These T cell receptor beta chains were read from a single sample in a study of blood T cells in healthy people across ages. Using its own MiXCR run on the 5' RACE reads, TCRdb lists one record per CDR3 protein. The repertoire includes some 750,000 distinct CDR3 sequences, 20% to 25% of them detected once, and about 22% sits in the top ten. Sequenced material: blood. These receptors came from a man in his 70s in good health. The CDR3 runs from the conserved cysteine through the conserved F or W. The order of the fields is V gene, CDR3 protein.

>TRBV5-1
CASSLALAGDTQYF
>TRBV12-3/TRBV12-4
CASMRTSGRTGYEQFF
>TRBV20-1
CSARGLTNTGELFF
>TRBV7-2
CASSALQGRDGYTF
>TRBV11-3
CASSFGRAADTQYF
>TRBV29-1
CSFAGTGSGNTIYF
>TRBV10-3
CAISESAGGQYF
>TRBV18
CASSPGRSSDTQYF
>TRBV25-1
CASSANLLAGALNEQFF
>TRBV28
CASSKNGRLVYTF
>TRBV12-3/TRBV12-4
CASGLLTGAGNTIYF
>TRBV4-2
CASSQDLPDTYEQYF
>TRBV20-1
CSAGADPVSYEQYF
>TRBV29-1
CSVGTDRDYGYTF
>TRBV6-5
CASTGRDNPPYEQYF
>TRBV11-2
CASRPGAGFTDTQYF
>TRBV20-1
CSASDRGPGGYTF
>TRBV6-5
CASSSSGRNTEAFF
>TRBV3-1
CASSLRQGLYGYTF
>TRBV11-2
CASSFGQVGPYEQYF
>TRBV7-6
CASSFSWSNEQFF
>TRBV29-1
CSVSWDTNTEAFF
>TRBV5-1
CASSLEGARSGNTIYF
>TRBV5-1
CASSARQGEVAEAFF
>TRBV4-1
CASSQEPRSGELFF
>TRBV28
CASSREYYEQYF
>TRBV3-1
CASSQDLSVSSTDTQYF
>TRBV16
CASSQSPRGHYGYTF
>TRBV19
CASSKGSSPDTQYF
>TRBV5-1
CASSLGGSNQPQHF
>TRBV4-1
CASSQDLSPLHF
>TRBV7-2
CASSPPTWFGGRFMTDTQYF
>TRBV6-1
CASTERGLYGYTF
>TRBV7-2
CASSFQTGLAKNIQYF
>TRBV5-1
CASSLRTSGRGYNEQFF
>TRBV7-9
CASSLGRGREPQHF
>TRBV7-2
CASSLDAEPNYGYTF
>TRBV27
CASRPTTGRSEVNEKLFF
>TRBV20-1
CSARDGAGGEKLFF
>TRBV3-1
CASSQDFGDISSYEQYF
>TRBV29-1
CTTTGGRGNTQYF
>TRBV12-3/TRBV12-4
CASRLRGRGYTEAFF
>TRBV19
CASSPGMVSTQYF
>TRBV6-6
CASTPEGGLAGNTIYF
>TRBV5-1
CASSLTGFETQYF
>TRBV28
CASSDTAFEFYGYTF
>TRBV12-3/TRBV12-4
CASSGGTARVTEAFF
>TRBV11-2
CASSFGVRRKLFF
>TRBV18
CASSPPVGYAEAFF
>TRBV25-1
CASSEFGGEPETQYF
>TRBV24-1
CATSDPQNTGELFF
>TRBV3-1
CASSQGIGRYNEQFF
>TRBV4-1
CAGSQGDGPYEQYF
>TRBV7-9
CASRFGGRGNTDTQYF
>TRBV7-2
CASSSVGAGRNEQFF
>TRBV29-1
CSVVVSNEQFF
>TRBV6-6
CASTPIRDTQRSAFF